Listed below are T cell receptor beta chains from one sample, sequenced in a study of blood T cell repertoires in COVID-19. The repertoire was sequenced with immunoSEQ multiplex PCR; TCRdb's copy has only in-frame clones and lacks some. The sample has about 330,000 clones; approximately 88% are singletons. Sample: peripheral blood. Receptors were obtained from a woman aged 45 to 65 with active or convalescent COVID-19. The CDR3 runs from the conserved cysteine through the conserved F or W. The order of the fields is D gene, J gene, V gene, clone size, CDR3 DNA, CDR3 protein. D genes are given only for firm matches. Clone size is given for some rows only: seen once, a few or many times, or a class if the clone is expanded.

>TRBD1|TRBJ2-7|TRBV10-3|NA
TGTGCCATCAGTGGCCCAGGGGGCGCGTACGAGCAGTACTTC
CAISGPGGAYEQYF
>NA|TRBJ2-7|TRBV5-4|NA
TGTGCCAGCAGCCTCCCCGCTAGCCTGGGGTACGAGCAGTACTTC
CASSLPASLGYEQYF
>NA|TRBJ2-7|TRBV9|NA
TGTGCCAGCAGCCCTAGTAGACGACTCAAGAGATACGAGCAGTACTTC
CASSPSRRLKRYEQYF
>TRBD1|TRBJ2-7|TRBV27|NA
TGTGCCAGCAGAGGGGCCGGGACAGTTAACGAGCAGTACTTC
CASRGAGTVNEQYF
>NA|TRBJ1-1|TRBV29-1|NA
TGCAGCGTTGAAGATCACGGTCGATGGGCTTTCTTT
CSVEDHGRWAFF
>NA|TRBJ2-7|TRBV6-2/TRBV6-3|NA
TGTGCCAGCAGCCCCCCGAGGGGGGGCGGGCTTGGCGAGCAGTACTTC
CASSPPRGGGLGEQYF
>TRBD2|TRBJ2-1|TRBV6-1|NA
TGTGCCAGCAGCGAAGCGGGAGCGGGGGGGCCGGGCAATGAGCAGTTCTTC
CASSEAGAGGPGNEQFF
>NA|TRBJ2-7|TRBV18|NA
TGTGCCAGCTCACCAGGTGGGGCAGACACCTCCTACGAGCAGTACTTC
CASSPGGADTSYEQYF
>NA|TRBJ1-4|TRBV28|NA
TGTGCCAGCAGTCCCGCAAATTTGGTGGCAGGGAATGAAAAACTGTTTTTT
CASSPANLVAGNEKLFF
>TRBD1|TRBJ1-2|TRBV10-3|NA
TGTGCCATCAGTCCAGGACAGGAACTTAACTATGGCTACACCTTC
CAISPGQELNYGYTF
>TRBD1|TRBJ2-2|TRBV5-4|NA
TGTGCCAGCACCTACAGGGGGCAGCTCCCCGGGGAGCTGTTTTTT
CASTYRGQLPGELFF
>TRBD2|TRBJ2-1|TRBV7-9|once
TGTGCCAGCAGCCATAGGCTAGCGGGAGGGCCGGGGGAGCAGTTCTTC
CASSHRLAGGPGEQFF
>TRBD1|TRBJ1-2|TRBV9|NA
TGTGCCAGCAGCAAGGGACAGGGGTACTATGGCTACACCTTC
CASSKGQGYYGYTF
>NA|TRBJ2-5|TRBV7-2|NA
TGTGCCAGCAGCCCTCGACAGGCCGGCTTCCAAGAGACCCAGTACTTC
CASSPRQAGFQETQYF
>TRBD2|TRBJ2-2|TRBV6-5|NA
TGTGCCAGCATTAGACTAGCGGGAGATGGGGAGCTGTTTTTT
CASIRLAGDGELFF
>TRBD1|TRBJ2-1|TRBV19|NA
TGTGCCAGTAGTCCTCGAGGACAGGGGAAGTTCTTC
CASSPRGQGKFF
>NA|TRBJ2-5|TRBV18|NA
TGTGCCAGCTCCCGGTCCAGGCAAGAGACCCAGTACTTC
CASSRSRQETQYF
>TRBD1|TRBJ2-5|TRBV15|NA
TGTGCCACCAGCAGAGACCCTATCCGACAGGGAACCCAGTACTTC
CATSRDPIRQGTQYF
>NA|TRBJ1-4|TRBV28|NA
TGTGCCAGCAGTTTAATAGCAACTAATGAAAAACTGTTTTTT
CASSLIATNEKLFF
>NA|TRBJ1-6|TRBV27|few
TGTGCCAGCAGTTTAACCAGGGAAGGTACACCCCTCCACTTT
CASSLTREGTPLHF
>TRBD2|TRBJ2-1|TRBV7-9|once
TGTGCCAGCAGCTCTGGGGGACTAACTTCCTACAATGAGCAGTTCTTC
CASSSGGLTSYNEQFF
>TRBD2|TRBJ2-1|TRBV18|NA
TGTGCCAGCTCACCACCTCCTCGGACTAGAACCTACAATGAGCAGTTCTTC
CASSPPPRTRTYNEQFF
>NA|TRBJ1-6|TRBV30|NA
TGTGCCTGGAGTGGGGGGCACACCCTCCACTTT
CAWSGGHTLHF